This entry features one T cell receptor (beta chain) sequence. Antigen: not known. An equimolar mix of two oligonucleotides served as the beta constant-region primer for TRBC1 and TRBC2. Nested alpha and beta constant-region primers with the SP2 primer drove four PCR rounds on ligated cDNA. An oligonucleotide with the SP2 primer and a 12-nucleotide UMI was ligated to the cDNA 3' end. Using its own MiXCR run on the UMI-ligation and nested PCR reads, TCRdb lists one record per CDR3 protein. The sample lists around 100,000 distinct CDR3 sequences, 14% occurring once. After removal of 6 bases from V and 2 bases from J, the junction contained 6 bases not matched to a gene. This CDR3 region has 14 residues. This entry belongs to a study of naive and memory T cell subsets. Cells stained for CD3, CD4, CD8, CD45RA and CD27 were sorted into four subsets. Study-level findings and limits: Gini index rose across naive, CM, EM and EMRA in CD4 and CD8. A few larger clonotypes appeared in naive repertoires, especially CD8, possibly memory cells re-expressing CD45RA.

The source material was naive CD8+ T cells from blood. The J gene is TRBJ2-5, the V gene TRBV12-3 or TRBV12-4; 7 bases map to TRBD1. The clonotype originates from a human donor in good health. CDR3 sequence: CASRGQTPQETQYF. The CDR3 DNA sequence: TGTGCCAGCAGGGGACAGACGCCGCAAGAGACCCAGTACTTC.